This T cell receptor beta chain came from a study of T cells after posttransplantation cyclophosphamide (dated by TCRdb to the mid-2010s). Regarding the complete study: Using TRB sequencing, the study followed how the T cell repertoire rebuilt after myeloablative bone marrow transplantation with posttransplantation cyclophosphamide given as GVHD prophylaxis. Antigen receptor sequencing was done on samples from around 32 PTCy-treated patients and from 15 to 20 related bone marrow donors of those patients. Blood from all 35 or so PTCy patients with 1-year posttransplant specimens was subjected to TRB sequencing. In 3 patients, TRB sequencing was also performed on up to about 3 more blood samples taken 2 to 5.2 years after transplant, and in 4 patients, pretransplant blood was also TRB-sequenced. TRA and TRB clonality were tightly correlated in about ten samples, so subsequent TCR analyses focused on TRB only. Public TRB sequences were queried against a database of over 3,000 sequences associated with responses to pathogens, tumor antigens, self-antigens and alloantigens.

This clone was seen ten or more times. It has no known antigen specificity. Base qualities were left out, and no much larger clone turns up one base away. What the authors observed across the whole study: The TRB repertoires of T cells infiltrating skin or the GI tract showed only limited overlap with the TRB repertoires found in blood. At 1-2 months, donor-recipient similarity was low but rose over the first year, and the later blood repertoires were often dominated by donor CD8+ memory clones. Across the approximately 45 patients, TRB clonality was highly associated with recipient CMV seropositivity and CMV reactivation, and diversity with PTCy was similar to that in the CNI/methotrexate controls.

On the day of marrow donation, related bone marrow donors gave peripheral blood samples. Peripheral blood and bone marrow mononuclear cells were isolated by Ficoll-Hypaque density centrifugation and cryopreserved. A distance of 4 bases separates the germline ends of V and J, which lose 8 bases and 2 bases respectively. The CDR3 measures 11 amino acids from cysteine to phenylalanine. Only CDR3 DNA is held: 33 bases, read in frame from base 1. From a lookup of the germline V gene, CDR1 and CDR2 are ENHRY and SYGVKD. TRB sequencing was run on genomic DNA with either the immunoSEQ assay at survey resolution or the hsTCRB kit. The published analysis was carried out like this. The immunoSEQ software was used for initial read processing, and the LymphoSeq R package was used for repertoire analyses. Clonality was computed as 1 minus normalized Shannon entropy, and a Gini coefficient was also calculated for each TRB dataset. To infer phenotypes in unsorted samples, TRB sequences from sorted subsets of the recipient or donor were mapped onto the unsorted samples of the same recipient. Drawn from immuneACCESS, this table holds only the in-frame rearrangements with V and J called that TCRdb kept. Clones are partly lost; checked studies trace under half to an unresolved V gene and leave the rest unexplained. The D gene and trimming were derived from the DNA, and the V and J assignments and clone size from that table. The sample records 25,000 to 30,000 clones, none occurring a single time. Approximately 2.8% of the sample comes from the top ten.

The V gene is TRBV10-3 and the J gene is TRBJ2-1; too little of a D gene remains to name it. Sample: PBMCs. The receptor was derived from a woman aged 55-75 years in good health, CMV-negative, and a related stem cell transplant donor. The CDR3 here reads CAIRAYNEQFF. The DNA sequence follows: TGTGCCATCCGCGCCTACAATGAGCAGTTCTTC.